One and the same sample provided the 30 T cell receptor beta chains below, sequenced in a study of CD8 T cells in Susac syndrome. Random hexamers were used to reverse transcribe an amount of about 0.45 to 1 ug RNA. From the immunoSEQ multiplex PCR reads, TCRdb called clonotypes with MiXCR, one entry per CDR3 protein. The table shows about 130,000 distinct CDR3 sequences, with 90% to 95% occurring only once. Sequenced material: CD8+ T cells from PBMCs. The receptors derive from a human donor with multiple sclerosis.

J is TRBJ1-1 and V is TRBV30; TRBD1 agrees at 7 bases. With V trimmed by 4 bases and J by 1 base, 6 bases remained unmatched. Looked up from germline, CDR1 is GTSNPN and CDR2 is SVGIG (reference sequence). This CDR3 region has 14 residues. In nucleotides, the CDR3 is TGTGCCTGGACTGTAGGGGGCGGGAACACTGAAGCTTTCTTT. It encodes CAWTVGGGNTEAFF.

The gene calls are TRBV20-1 and TRBJ2-7; D ambiguous. V lost 0 bases and J lost 5, with 14 bases in between. The CDR3 runs to 14 residues. Germline V gene sequence: CDR1 DFQATT, CDR2 SNEGSKA (reference sequence). The CDR3 loop reads CSAREGWQDHEQYF. CDR3 bases: TGCAGTGCTAGAGAAGGATGGCAAGATCACGAGCAGTACTTC.

This chain links TRBV12-3 or TRBV12-4 with TRBJ1-4, with a weak D call TRBD1 (6 bases). The CDR3 contains 15 residues. V lost 7 bases and J lost 5, with 17 bases in between. The CDR3 reads CASTFWGGANEKLFF. The DNA for the CDR3 is TGTGCCAGCACCTTTTGGGGGGGCGCAAATGAAAAACTGTTTTTT.

V usage is TRBV5-6 and J usage is TRBJ1-2; 8 bases match TRBD1. Germline CDR1 is SGHDT and CDR2 is YYEEEE. The CDR3 has 13 amino acids. Trimming removed 4 bases from V and 6 bases from J; junction bases left unmatched: 5. Here the CDR3 DNA reads TGTGCCAGCAGCACAGGGGGGACGGATGGCTACACCTTC. Translation gives CASSTGGTDGYTF.

The chain uses TRBV27 and TRBJ2-7; tentatively, D is TRBD1 (5 bases). Germline V gives CDR1 MNHEY, CDR2 SMNVEV (reference sequence). With 8 bases removed from V and 3 bases from J, the gap between germline ends came to 20 bases. The CDR3 runs 15 residues. As DNA, the CDR3 is TGTGCCAGCGGCGTAGCAGGGCACCCTTTCTACGAGCAGTACTTC. Protein product: CASGVAGHPFYEQYF.

CDR3 protein: CASSLVSAGENEQFF. CDR3 DNA sequence: TGTGCCAGCAGCTTGGTCTCAGCGGGAGAAAATGAGCAGTTCTTC. The V call is TRBV5-4, the J call TRBJ2-1; 8 nucleotides match TRBD2. Germline V lookup: CDR1 SGHNT, CDR2 YYREEE (reference sequence). The CDR3 totals 15 residues. Losses at the gene ends were 0 bases for V and 7 bases for J; bases not matched to a gene: 6.

The J gene is TRBJ2-7, the V gene TRBV14, with a tentative D call TRBD2 (5 bases). Germline CDR1 is SGHDN and CDR2 is FVKESK. The CDR3 consists of 15 residues. Trimming shortened V by 4 bases and J by 0 bases, and 13 bases separated the two germline ends. CDR3 residues: CASSLTTGSSYEQYF. CDR3 DNA sequence: TGTGCCAGCAGCCTAACCACGGGGAGCTCCTACGAGCAGTACTTC.

The chain is built from TRBV7-9 and TRBJ2-5; 8 nucleotides agree with TRBD1. The V segment lost 5 bases and the J segment 4 bases; nucleotides outside the gene matches: 12. The CDR3 has 16 amino acids. Germline V gene data show CDR1 as SEHNR and CDR2 as FQNEAQ (reference sequence). CDR3 region: CASSPPRGRVGETQYF. DNA for the CDR3: TGTGCCAGCAGCCCCCCCAGGGGGCGGGTGGGAGAGACCCAGTACTTC.

The chain joins TRBV25-1 to TRBJ2-2, with D perhaps matching TRBD1 (5 bases). The CDR3 runs 15 residues. Germline assignment: CDR1 MGHDK and CDR2 SYGVNS. With 1 base removed from V and 4 bases from J, the gap between germline ends came to 10 bases. The DNA of the CDR3 is TGTGCCAGCAGTGAATTTAACAGGCCCACCGGGGAGCTGTTTTTT. Translated: CASSEFNRPTGELFF.

The chain carries TRBV7-8 and TRBJ2-7, with 9 bases that match TRBD1. Germline lookup yields CDR1 SGHVS and CDR2 FQNEAQ. The V and J ends lost 4 bases and 5 bases, in that order; junction bases with no gene match: 12. The CDR3 runs 16 residues. DNA for the CDR3: TGTGCCAGCAGCTCCCAGACGGGGGGACAGGGTGACGAGCAGTACTTC. It codes for CASSSQTGGQGDEQYF.

This chain uses TRBV20-1 with TRBJ1-2; D is undetermined. CDR1 and CDR2 (germline): DFQATT, SNEGSKA (reference sequence). Trimming pared 6 bases from V and 4 bases from J, leaving 21 bases between. CDR3 length: 15 amino acids. CDR3 sequence reads: CSAAGRGSGLYGYTF. CDR3 DNA sequence: TGCAGTGCCGCCGGTCGGGGTTCGGGTCTCTATGGCTACACCTTC.

This clonotype was detected once. The genes are TRBV9 and TRBJ1-2; TRBD1 matches at 10 bases. The germline gives CDR1 SGDLS, CDR2 YYNGEE. The CDR3 totals 13 residues. Trimming removed 7 bases from V and 8 bases from J; junction bases left unmatched: 8. CDR3: CASQGTGAFGYTF. The CDR3 nucleotides read TGTGCCAGCCAGGGGACAGGGGCGTTCGGCTACACCTTC. Filled out from reference TRBV9 and TRBJ1-2, the complete variable domain reads DSGVTQTPKHLITATGQRVTLRCSPRSGDLSVYWYQQSLDQGLQFLIQYYNGEERAKGNILERFSAQQFPDLHSELNLSSLELGDSALYFCASQGTGAFGYTFGSGTRLTVV.

J is TRBJ2-1 and V is TRBV7-9; 13 nucleotides match TRBD2. V gave up 6 bases and J gave up 5 bases; unmatched junction bases: 7. CDR3 length: 16 amino acids. Germline CDR1 reads SEHNR; CDR2 reads FQNEAQ (reference sequence). The CDR3 DNA reads as TGTGCCAGCAGTCCGACTGGACTAGCGGGAGACAATGAGCAGTTCTTC. It translates to CASSPTGLAGDNEQFF. Supplemented by reference TRBV7-9 and TRBJ2-1, the full variable domain reads DTGVSQNPRHKITKRGQNVTFRCDPISEHNRLYWYRQTLGQGPEFLTYFQNEAQLEKSRLLSDRFSAERPKGSFSTLEIQRTEQGDSAMYLCASSPTGLAGDNEQFFGPGTRLTVL.

This clonotype was found a few times. V and J are TRBV7-8 and TRBJ2-5; D is possibly TRBD2 (5 bases). Trimming removed 1 base at V and 4 bases at J, with 7 bases between. CDR1 is SGHVS and CDR2 is FQNEAQ in the germline V gene. This CDR3 contains 13 residues. The CDR3 protein is CASSLGGPETQYF. CDR3 sequence (DNA): TGTGCCAGCAGCTTAGGAGGGCCAGAGACCCAGTACTTC.

The chain combines TRBV5-6 with TRBJ1-1; maybe TRBD1 (6 bases). Germline CDR1 SGHDT, CDR2 YYEEEE. The V end was cut by 0 bases, the J end by 2 bases, with 11 bases between. The CDR3 length is 15 residues. The CDR3, as DNA: TGTGCCAGCAGCTTGGTGCCGGACAGCAACACTGAAGCTTTCTTT. This codes for CASSLVPDSNTEAFF.

This clonotype was seen more than once but under ten times. The chain uses TRBV6-5 and TRBJ2-1; TRBD2 might be the D (5 bases). Deletions cut 6 bases from V and 10 bases from J, with 10 bases between. Germline V gene data show CDR1 as MNHEY and CDR2 as SVGAGI. The CDR3 contains 11 residues. CDR3 region: CASRLLEEQFF. The CDR3, as DNA: TGTGCCAGCAGGTTACTAGAGGAGCAGTTCTTC.

V is TRBV3-1 and J is TRBJ1-1; D is unresolved. V shed 0 bases and J shed 3 bases, with 11 bases lying between them. Germline assignment: CDR1 LGHDT and CDR2 YNNKEL (reference sequence). This CDR3 is built from 15 residues. Here the CDR3 reads CASSQDITGDTEAFF. CDR3 nucleotides: TGTGCCAGCAGCCAAGATATCACTGGGGACACTGAAGCTTTCTTT.

The chain carries TRBV9 and TRBJ2-2; D could derive from TRBD1 or TRBD2 (5 bases each). The CDR3 covers 14 residues. V was clipped by 6 bases and J by 2 bases, with 11 bases between them. Per germline, CDR1 SGDLS and CDR2 YYNGEE. The CDR3 region has the DNA TGTGCCAGCACCCTTGGGGGTAACACCGGGGAGCTGTTTTTT. Amino acid sequence: CASTLGGNTGELFF.

The chain carries TRBV7-9 and TRBJ2-1; 13 bases are shared with TRBD2. The CDR3 consists of 17 residues. Unmatched junction bases numbered 11, after V lost 5 bases and J lost 7 bases. CDR1 and CDR2 (germline): SEHNR, FQNEAQ (reference sequence). The CDR3 loop is CASSPRGLAGSWNEQFF. The CDR3 DNA follows: TGTGCCAGCAGCCCCAGGGGACTAGCGGGATCGTGGAATGAGCAGTTCTTC.

The V and J genes are TRBV7-8 and TRBJ1-4; D is ambiguous. This CDR3 is built from 17 residues. In germline, CDR1 is SGHVS, CDR2 FQNEAQ. The V end lost 1 base, the J end lost 6 bases, and 18 bases lay between the germline ends. The CDR3 DNA is TGTGCCAGCAGCTTAGAAAGTCCGGGCGGGTTAGATGAAAAACTGTTTTTT. Protein: CASSLESPGGLDEKLFF.

The chain combines TRBV7-9 with TRBJ1-2; D is possibly TRBD1 (5 bases). Trimming took off 6 bases at V and 4 bases at J, with 15 bases between the two ends. The CDR3 sequence is 14 residues long. Looked up from germline, CDR1 is SEHNR and CDR2 is FQNEAQ (reference sequence). The CDR3 sequence is CASSQESGLYGYTF. The CDR3 coding sequence is TGTGCCAGCAGTCAAGAATCAGGGCTCTATGGCTACACCTTC.

This chain connects TRBV6-4 to TRBJ2-3, with D possibly matching TRBD2 (5 bases). V was cut by 8 bases and J by 7 bases, with 10 bases left in between. This CDR3 comprises 11 residues. Germline loops: CDR1 MRHNA, CDR2 SNTAGT. The CDR3 protein is CASCRENTQYF. The CDR3, as DNA: TGTGCCAGCTGTCGGGAAAATACGCAGTATTTT.

This chain connects TRBV20-1 to TRBJ2-1, with no clear D. Trimming stripped 5 bases from V and 6 bases from J, with 8 bases between. The CDR3 loop spans 11 amino acids. Germline V CDR1 and CDR2: DFQATT, SNEGSKA (reference sequence). The CDR3 DNA follows: TGCAGTGCTCTCCGGACCAATGAGCAGTTCTTC. This encodes CSALRTNEQFF.

The chain uses TRBV11-1 and TRBJ1-1; the D is unclear. CDR3 length equals 14 residues. Per the germline V gene, CDR1 is SGHAT and CDR2 is FQDESV (reference sequence). Trimming shortened V by 5 bases and J by 1 base, and 11 bases separated the two germline ends. This CDR3 is CASSPERENTEAFF. In DNA form, the CDR3 reads TGTGCCAGCAGCCCGGAGAGGGAGAACACTGAAGCTTTCTTT.

This clonotype was seen a few times. The rearrangement links TRBV18 to TRBJ2-7; no firm D call. The CDR3 is made up of 11 amino acids. V was clipped by 4 bases and J by 1 base, with 2 bases between them. Germline-derived CDR1 and CDR2 are KGHSH and LQKENI. The CDR3 nucleotides are TGTGCCAGCTCACTGTCCTACGAGCAGTACTTC. This translates into CASSLSYEQYF.

The gene calls are TRBV7-9 and TRBJ2-3; 9 bases fit TRBD1. The CDR3 runs to 15 residues. Germline trimming cut 2 bases from V and 8 bases from J; bases unmatched to any gene: 8. Germline V gene lookup returns CDR1 SEHNR and CDR2 FQNEAQ (reference sequence). CDR3 coding DNA: TGTGCCAGCAGCTTATATAGGACAGGGGAGCCTACGCAGTATTTT. It encodes CASSLYRTGEPTQYF.

The table lists this clonotype with a count of one. CDR3 sequence (DNA): TGTGCCACCAGTGATTCGAAGAGGGGGGTTCCCTTTGGGGCTTTCTTT. As protein: CATSDSKRGVPFGAFF. The J gene is TRBJ1-1, the V gene TRBV24-1, with D maybe TRBD1 (6 bases). Germline values: CDR1 KGHDR, CDR2 SFDVKD. V gave up 2 bases and J gave up 11 bases, with 23 bases separating them. This CDR3 contains 16 residues.

The rearrangement uses TRBV27 and TRBJ2-2; TRBD1 might be the D (5 bases). This CDR3 has 16 residues. CDR1 is MNHEY and CDR2 is SMNVEV in the germline V gene (reference sequence). V lost 4 bases to trimming and J lost 1 base, with 13 bases between them. The CDR3 DNA reads TGTGCCAGCAGTTCCATAGACAGAGTGAACACCGGGGAGCTGTTTTTT. This translates into CASSSIDRVNTGELFF.

This chain uses TRBV6-1 with TRBJ2-1; 9 nucleotides line up with TRBD2. V dropped 6 bases and J dropped 3; count of bases not matched to a gene: 9. The CDR3 totals 16 residues. Germline CDR1 MNHNS, CDR2 SASEGT. CDR3: CASRSIDSGSYNEQFF. In DNA form, the CDR3 reads TGTGCCAGCAGGTCAATAGATAGCGGGAGCTACAATGAGCAGTTCTTC.

The chain couples TRBV24-1 to TRBJ2-7, with TRBD1 as a possible D gene (6 bases). V was pared by 2 bases and J by 5 bases, with 9 bases between. This CDR3 contains 13 residues. CDR1 is KGHDR and CDR2 is SFDVKD in the germline V gene. CDR3 coding DNA: TGTGCCACCAGTGATTCGGGACACGACGAGCAGTACTTC. Translating it yields CATSDSGHDEQYF.